The clone carrying this T cell receptor beta chain occurred many times. The antigen is unknown. The CDR3 extends over 13 amino acids. The V end lost 1 base, the J end lost 3 bases, and 10 bases lay between the germline ends. Germline CDR1 and CDR2: SQVTM and ANQGSEA. These data belong to a study of blood T cells in healthy people across ages. Findings of the study overall: Age showed a roughly linear inverse relationship with TCR beta diversity per million T cells. The authors considered diversity estimates from one million T cells to be underestimates. In long-lived donors, naive CD4+ cell counts and diversity exceeded those of aged donors. There was no known CMV status for donors, so expanded clonotype changes were possibly confounded.

Primed by a sample-barcoded 5' primer and a J-beta primer mix, a second PCR proceeded for 7 to 11 cycles. TCRdb fed the 5' RACE reads into MiXCR, producing one record per CDR3 protein. The data show approximately 830,000 distinct CDR3 sequences, around 68% seen once. This receptor was taken from a man aged 25-40 years in good health. The sequencing input was blood. This chain uses TRBV29-1 with TRBJ2-7; D might be TRBD1 (6 bases). The CDR3 loop reads CSVEAAQGYEQYF. Here the CDR3 DNA reads TGCAGCGTTGAAGCGGCACAGGGCTACGAGCAGTACTTC.